This T cell receptor (beta chain) was sequenced in a study of cytomegalovirus exposure and HLA in healthy donors. Study findings and constraints: Reportedly, TCR beta sequences accurately predicted HLA-A and HLA-B alleles in most subjects.

Note on this clone: What it recognizes is unknown.

V lost 2 bases and J 1 base, leaving 14 bases between the germline ends. This CDR3 has 16 residues. Looked up from germline, CDR1 is MNHEY and CDR2 is SVGAGI. The PCR ran on 60 Vbeta and 13 Jbeta primers. Sequencing used immunoSEQ multiplex PCR; TCRdb keeps in-frame clones, though not all of them. The table lists 50,000 to 80,000 clones, 77% of them singletons. This clonotype was sampled from a male donor in good health and CMV-seropositive. Sequencing input: PBMCs. The rearrangement links TRBV6-5 to TRBJ1-2, with D hard to call. CDR3 bases: TGTGCCAGCAGTTACGCCGTAAACTACCTTAACTATGGCTACACCTTC. This encodes CASSYAVNYLNYGYTF.